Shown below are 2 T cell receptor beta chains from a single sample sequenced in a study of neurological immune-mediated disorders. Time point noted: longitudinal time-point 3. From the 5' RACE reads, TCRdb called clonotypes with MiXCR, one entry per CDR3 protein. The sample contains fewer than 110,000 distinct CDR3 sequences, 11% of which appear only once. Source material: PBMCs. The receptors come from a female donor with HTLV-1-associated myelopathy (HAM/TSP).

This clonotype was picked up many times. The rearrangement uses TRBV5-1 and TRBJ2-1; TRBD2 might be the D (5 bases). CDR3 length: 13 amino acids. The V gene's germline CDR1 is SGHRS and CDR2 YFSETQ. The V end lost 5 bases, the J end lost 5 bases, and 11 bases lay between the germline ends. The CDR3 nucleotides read TGCGCCAGCAGTCCGGGAACGCACAATGAGCAGTTCTTC. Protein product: CASSPGTHNEQFF.

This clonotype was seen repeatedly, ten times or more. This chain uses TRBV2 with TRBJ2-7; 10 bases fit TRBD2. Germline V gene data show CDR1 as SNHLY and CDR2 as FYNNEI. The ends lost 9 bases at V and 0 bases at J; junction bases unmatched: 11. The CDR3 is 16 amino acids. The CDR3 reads CASTQRGGPPSYEQYF. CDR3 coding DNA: TGTGCCAGTACCCAGCGGGGGGGTCCCCCCTCCTACGAGCAGTACTTC.